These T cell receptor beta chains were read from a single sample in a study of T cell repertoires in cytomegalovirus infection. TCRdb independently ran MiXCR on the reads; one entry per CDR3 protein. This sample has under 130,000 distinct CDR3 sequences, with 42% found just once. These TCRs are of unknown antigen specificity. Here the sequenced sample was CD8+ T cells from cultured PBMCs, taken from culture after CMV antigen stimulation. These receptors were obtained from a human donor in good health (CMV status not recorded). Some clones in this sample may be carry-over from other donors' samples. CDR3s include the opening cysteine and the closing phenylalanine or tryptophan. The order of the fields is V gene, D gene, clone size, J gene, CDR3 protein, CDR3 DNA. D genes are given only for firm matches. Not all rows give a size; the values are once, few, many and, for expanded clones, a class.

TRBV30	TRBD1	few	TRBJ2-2	CAWSVIDRGWDTGELFF	TGTGCCTGGAGTGTAATCGACAGGGGATGGGACACCGGGGAGCTGTTTTTT
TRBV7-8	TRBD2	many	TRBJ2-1	CASSLEIAGSYNEQFF	TGTGCCAGCAGCTTAGAAATAGCGGGGTCCTACAATGAGCAGTTCTTC
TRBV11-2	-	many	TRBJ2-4	CASSLGVGGKNIQYF	TGTGCCAGCAGCCTGGGGGTTGGGGGCAAAAACATTCAGTACTTC
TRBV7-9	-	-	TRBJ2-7	CASSLRLGEQYF	TGTGCCAGCAGCCTCCGACTAGGCGAGCAGTACTTC
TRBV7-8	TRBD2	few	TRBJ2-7	CASSPGLAPSYEQYF	TGTGCCAGCAGCCCCGGACTAGCACCTTCCTACGAGCAGTACTTC
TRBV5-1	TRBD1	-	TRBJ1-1	CASSFGQGTAEAFF	TGCGCCAGCAGCTTCGGACAGGGAACGGCTGAAGCTTTCTTT
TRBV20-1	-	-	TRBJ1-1	CSASWANTEAFF	TGCAGTGCTAGTTGGGCGAACACTGAAGCTTTCTTT
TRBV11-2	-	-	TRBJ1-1	CASSLGPNGAEAFF	TGTGCCAGCAGCTTAGGACCGAACGGGGCTGAAGCTTTCTTT
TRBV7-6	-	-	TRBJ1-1	CASSLVAAQNTEAFF	TGTGCCAGCAGCTTAGTGGCAGCACAGAACACTGAAGCTTTCTTT
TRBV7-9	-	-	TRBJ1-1	CASSTSHMSDTEAFF	TGTGCCAGCAGCACAAGTCATATGAGCGACACTGAAGCTTTCTTT
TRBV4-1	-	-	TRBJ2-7	CASSLTDSYEQYF	TGCGCCAGCAGCCTCACGGACTCGTACGAGCAGTACTTC
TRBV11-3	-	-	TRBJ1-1	CASSLRAYTEAFF	TGTGCCAGCAGCTTAAGGGCGTACACTGAAGCTTTCTTT
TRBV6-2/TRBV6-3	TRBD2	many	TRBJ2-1	CASSFPAGGLSEQFF	TGTGCCAGCAGTTTCCCAGCGGGGGGGCTAAGTGAGCAGTTCTTC
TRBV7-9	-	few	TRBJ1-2	CASSLVGAPGYHEGGYGYTF	TGTGCCAGCAGCTTAGTGGGCGCGCCAGGCTATCACGAAGGTGGCTATGGCTACACCTTC
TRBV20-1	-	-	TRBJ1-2	CSATAVNGYTF	TGCAGTGCCACCGCGGTGAATGGCTACACCTTC
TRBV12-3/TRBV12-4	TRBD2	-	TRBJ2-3	CASSGGAADTQYF	TGTGCCAGCAGCGGGGGGGCTGCAGATACGCAGTATTTT
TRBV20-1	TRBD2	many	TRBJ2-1	CSARGLAGINNEQFF	TGCAGTGCTAGAGGACTAGCGGGGATAAACAATGAGCAGTTCTTC
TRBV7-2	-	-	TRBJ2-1	CASTCDRFTYNEQFF	TGTGCCAGCACCTGCGACAGGTTCACCTACAATGAGCAGTTCTTC
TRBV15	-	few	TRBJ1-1	CATKQVLNTEAFF	TGTGCCACCAAACAGGTTTTGAACACTGAAGCTTTCTTT
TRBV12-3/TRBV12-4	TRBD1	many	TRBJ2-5	CASKRTGTRETQYF	TGTGCCAGCAAAAGGACAGGAACCCGAGAGACCCAGTACTTC
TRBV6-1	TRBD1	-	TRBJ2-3	CASSAATGGRTDTQYF	TGTGCCAGCAGTGCCGCGACAGGGGGAAGGACAGATACGCAGTATTTT
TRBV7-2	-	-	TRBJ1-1	CASSLTQFYTEAFF	TGTGCCAGCAGCTTAACCCAGTTTTACACTGAAGCTTTCTTT
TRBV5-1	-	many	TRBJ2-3	CASRTTGWGTDTQYF	TGCGCCAGCAGGACAACGGGGTGGGGAACAGATACGCAGTATTTT
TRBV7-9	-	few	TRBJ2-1	CASSSTLESLNNEQFF	TGTGCCAGCAGCTCGACACTAGAAAGCCTGAACAATGAGCAGTTCTTC
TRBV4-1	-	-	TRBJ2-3	CASSRMAPSTDTQYF	TGCGCCAGCAGTCGGATGGCCCCTTCCACAGATACGCAGTATTTT
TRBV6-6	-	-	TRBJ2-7	CASREGSFYEQYF	TGTGCCAGCAGGGAGGGTTCCTTCTACGAGCAGTACTTC
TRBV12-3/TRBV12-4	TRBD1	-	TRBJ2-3	CASSLLPRRGSDTQYF	TGTGCCAGCAGTTTACTTCCCCGCAGGGGGTCAGATACGCAGTATTTT
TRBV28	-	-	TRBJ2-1	CASSFRTGSYNEQFF	TGTGCCAGCAGTTTCCGAACAGGATCCTACAATGAGCAGTTCTTC
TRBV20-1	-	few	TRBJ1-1	CSALHSTEAFF	TGCAGTGCTTTACACAGCACTGAAGCTTTCTTT
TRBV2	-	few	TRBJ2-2	CASSAGASNTGELFF	TGTGCCAGCAGTGCGGGGGCTTCGAACACCGGGGAGCTGTTTTTT
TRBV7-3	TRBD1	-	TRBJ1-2	CASSLPGQGDYGYTF	TGTGCCAGCAGCTTACCAGGACAGGGGGACTATGGCTACACCTTC
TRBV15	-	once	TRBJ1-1	CATSRDLVNTEAFF	TGTGCCACCAGCAGAGATCTAGTAAACACTGAAGCTTTCTTT
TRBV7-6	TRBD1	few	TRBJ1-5	CASSERDRGRNQPQHF	TGTGCCAGCAGCGAACGGGACAGGGGGCGGAATCAGCCCCAGCATTTT
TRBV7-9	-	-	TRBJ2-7	CASSLDTTYEQYF	TGTGCCAGCAGCTTAGACACGACCTACGAGCAGTACTTC
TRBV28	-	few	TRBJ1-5	CASHGIDRRQHF	TGTGCCAGCCACGGAATTGACAGGCGCCAGCATTTT
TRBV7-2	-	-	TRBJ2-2	CASSLLDTGELFF	TGTGCCAGCAGCCTCCTGGACACCGGGGAGCTGTTTTTT
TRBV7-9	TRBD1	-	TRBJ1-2	CASSDGTAEANYGYTF	TGTGCCAGCAGCGACGGGACAGCTGAAGCTAACTATGGCTACACCTTC
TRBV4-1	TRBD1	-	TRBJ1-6	CASSLLDRGTGSPLHF	TGCGCCAGCAGCCTCCTTGACAGGGGGACGGGTTCACCCCTCCACTTT
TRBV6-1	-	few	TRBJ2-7	CASSGSYEQYF	TGTGCCAGCAGTGGGTCCTACGAGCAGTACTTC
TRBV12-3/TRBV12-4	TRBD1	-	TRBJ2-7	CASSSGTGGDEQYF	TGTGCCAGCAGTTCCGGGACAGGGGGCGACGAGCAGTACTTC
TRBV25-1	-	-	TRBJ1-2	CASSEFDGGLRYGYTF	TGTGCCAGCAGTGAATTTGACGGGGGGCTAAGGTATGGCTACACCTTC
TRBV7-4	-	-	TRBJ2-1	CASTNRGDSVRGPYNEQFF	TGTGCCAGCACCAACCGCGGAGACTCCGTTAGGGGCCCCTACAATGAGCAGTTCTTC